The 22 T cell receptor beta chains below come from one sample, sequenced in a study of blood T cell repertoires in COVID-19. Data came from immunoSEQ multiplex PCR; TCRdb stores just in-frame clones and leaves some out. The sample holds 200,000 to 250,000 clones; roughly nine tenths are singletons and the top ten take 3% to 3.5%. Specimen: PBMCs or T cells enriched from blood (not recorded which). These receptors were collected from a woman between 18 and 30 years old in a cohort exposed to, infected with or recovered from COVID-19 (not recorded which).

The chain is built from TRBV5-5 and TRBJ1-1; no firm D call. The V end lost 3 bases, the J end lost 4 bases, and 13 bases lay between the germline ends. CDR3 length equals 14 residues. From germline, CDR1 is SGHKS and CDR2 YYEKEE (reference sequence). Here the CDR3 reads CASSWGEGSTEAFF. CDR3 DNA sequence: TGTGCCAGCAGCTGGGGAGAAGGGAGCACTGAAGCTTTCTTT.

The chain couples TRBV6-5 to TRBJ1-2, with 7 bases identical to TRBD1. Trimming took 0 bases from V and 2 from J; bases not matched to a gene: 3. This CDR3 has 15 amino acids. The V gene's germline CDR1 is MNHEY and CDR2 SVGAGI. DNA for the CDR3: TGTGCCAGCAGTTACTCACGACAGGGCAACTATGGCTACACCTTC. It translates to CASSYSRQGNYGYTF.

This clone showed up just a few times. V usage is TRBV7-8 and J usage is TRBJ1-2; unclear D gene. Germline V gene sequence: CDR1 SGHVS, CDR2 FQNEAQ. This CDR3 comprises 15 residues. V dropped 1 base and J dropped 5 bases, with 14 bases sitting between them. The CDR3 reads CASSLGGRADYGYTF. In nucleotides, the CDR3 is TGTGCCAGCAGCTTAGGAGGCAGAGCCGATTATGGCTACACCTTC.

The gene calls are TRBV28 and TRBJ2-5; 7 bases map to TRBD2. V lost 8 bases to trimming and J lost 3 bases; unmatched junction nucleotides: 3. Germline V gives CDR1 MDHEN, CDR2 SYDVKM. CDR3 length equals 12 residues. In DNA form, the CDR3 reads TGTGCCAGCGGACGGGGGGAAGAGACCCAGTACTTC. Translation gives CASGRGEETQYF.

This clone was seen only a few times. The chain has TRBV6-5 and TRBJ2-2, with 10 bases aligning to TRBD2. The germline V gene has CDR1 MNHEY and CDR2 SVGAGI. J lost 1 base, V lost 8 bases, and 7 bases had no gene match. CDR3 length: 16 amino acids. The CDR3 sequence is CASRLASGGNTGELFF. DNA for the CDR3: TGTGCCAGCCGTTTGGCTAGCGGGGGGAACACCGGGGAGCTGTTTTTT.

About this clone: This sample includes further DNA sequences coding for the same CDR3. The chain combines TRBV10-1 with TRBJ1-4; 7 nucleotides match TRBD1. The germline V gene has CDR1 WNHNN and CDR2 SYGVQD (reference sequence). V dropped 3 bases and J dropped 5; count of bases not matched to a gene: 6. The CDR3 consists of 15 residues. Here the CDR3 DNA reads TGCGCCAGCAGTGAAGGGACAGCACCGAATGAAAAACTGTTTTTT. Translation gives CASSEGTAPNEKLFF.

The chain has TRBV6-5 and TRBJ1-3, with 8 bases identical to TRBD1. The V segment lost 6 bases and the J segment 4 bases; nucleotides outside the gene matches: 8. The CDR3 sequence is 15 residues long. Per the germline V gene, CDR1 is MNHEY and CDR2 is SVGAGI. This CDR3 is CASSADRADGNTIYF. DNA for the CDR3: TGTGCCAGCAGCGCGGACAGGGCAGACGGAAACACCATATATTTT.

This clone was picked up one time. A read error may account for a junction end that differs from germline. The J gene is TRBJ2-1, the V gene TRBV19; 10 bases match TRBD2. Germline CDR1 LNHDA, CDR2 SQIVND (reference sequence). The CDR3 has 15 residues. The CDR3: CASGIAGGPYNEQFF. In DNA, the CDR3 is TGTGCCAGTGGTATAGCGGGAGGCCCCTACAATGAGCAGTTCTTC. Combining the CDR3 with reference TRBV19 and TRBJ2-1 gives the whole variable domain DGGITQSPKYLFRKEGQNVTLSCEQNLNHDAMYWYRQDPGQGLRLIYYSQIVNDFQKGDIAEGYSVSREKKESFPLTVTSAQKNPTAFYLCASGIAGGPYNEQFFGPGTRLTVL.

The chain joins TRBV12-3 or TRBV12-4 to TRBJ1-5; no clear D. This CDR3 is built from 12 residues. Trimming took off 7 bases at V and 4 bases at J, with 8 bases between the two ends. The CDR3 DNA reads as TGTGCCAGCACAGAGGGTAATCAGCCCCAGCATTTT. Translated, it gives CASTEGNQPQHF.

The chain links TRBV27 to TRBJ2-5, with 7 bases matching TRBD2. Germline CDR1 reads MNHEY; CDR2 reads SMNVEV (reference sequence). This CDR3 spans 15 amino acids. The J segment lost 3 bases and the V segment lost 6 bases, leaving 10 bases of the junction unmatched. As DNA, the CDR3 is TGTGCCAGCAGATCGACGTTGGGGGGGGAAGAGACCCAGTACTTC. Protein product: CASRSTLGGEETQYF.

V gene TRBV19 combines with J gene TRBJ1-5; 9 bases line up with TRBD1. The CDR3 is 16 residues long. CDR1 is LNHDA and CDR2 is SQIVND in the germline V gene (reference sequence). After removal of 6 bases from V and 3 bases from J, the junction contained 9 bases not matched to a gene. The CDR3 region has the DNA TGTGCCAGTAGCTTGGACCGGGACAGGGTCAATCAGCCCCAGCATTTT. Translating gives CASSLDRDRVNQPQHF.

The chain has TRBV27 and TRBJ2-1; possible D gene TRBD2, 6 bases. From germline, CDR1 is MNHEY and CDR2 SMNVEV (reference sequence). Trimming took 1 base from V and 0 from J, leaving 13 bases between them. The CDR3 length is 17 residues. CDR3 DNA: TGTGCCAGCAGTTTATTAGGGCTAGCGAGCTCCTACAATGAGCAGTTCTTC. Its translation: CASSLLGLASSYNEQFF.

The chain couples TRBV4-1 to TRBJ1-1; D remains ambiguous. The CDR3 extends over 13 amino acids. V lost 1 base and J 5 bases, leaving 8 bases between the germline ends. Per germline, CDR1 MGHRA and CDR2 YSYEKL. CDR3 protein: CASSQAVRTEAFF. The DNA for the CDR3 is TGCGCCAGCAGCCAAGCGGTCCGGACTGAAGCTTTCTTT.

The V gene is TRBV7-3, the J gene TRBJ2-3; D perhaps matches TRBD2 (6 bases). Trimming took off 5 bases at V and 4 bases at J, with 16 bases between the two ends. The CDR3 is made up of 15 amino acids. Germline V lookup: CDR1 SGHTA, CDR2 FQGTGA. This CDR3 reads CASSPWGEVADTQYF. The DNA for the CDR3 is TGTGCCAGCAGCCCATGGGGGGAGGTGGCAGATACGCAGTATTTT.

The chain couples TRBV2 to TRBJ1-3; D may be TRBD1 (5 bases). Trimming stripped 4 bases from V and 2 bases from J, with 9 bases between. From germline, CDR1 is SNHLY and CDR2 FYNNEI. The CDR3 runs to 14 residues. CDR3 nucleotides: TGTGCCAGCAGTGGACAGCCCGCTGGAAACACCATATATTTT. This translates into CASSGQPAGNTIYF.

The chain joins TRBV19 to TRBJ2-3, with a weak D call TRBD2 (6 bases). The ends were cut back, 7 bases at V and 8 bases at J, with 19 bases in the middle. The germline gives CDR1 LNHDA, CDR2 SQIVND (reference sequence). The CDR3 runs to 14 residues. CDR3 DNA: TGTGCCAGTACTCCGGACCGGTTGGGGGGTACGCAGTATTTT. This encodes CASTPDRLGGTQYF.

The CDR3 protein is CAWKDALAGADTQYF. DNA of the CDR3: TGTGCCTGGAAAGACGCACTAGCGGGAGCAGATACGCAGTATTTT. The V call is TRBV30, the J call TRBJ2-3; the match to TRBD2 covers 11 bases. CDR1 GTSNPN and CDR2 SVGIG come from the germline V gene (reference sequence). V shed 4 bases, J shed 4 bases, and the junction held 7 bases outside the gene matches. The length of the CDR3 is 15 residues.

The CDR3 nucleotides read TGTGCCAGCAGCACCGGGACAGGGGATGGCTACACCTTC. Translating gives CASSTGTGDGYTF. The V call is TRBV27, the J call TRBJ1-2; 10 nucleotides line up with TRBD1. Germline values: CDR1 MNHEY, CDR2 SMNVEV (reference sequence). The CDR3 is made up of 13 amino acids. Losses at the gene ends were 6 bases for V and 6 bases for J; bases not matched to a gene: 4.

The sample holds one count of this clone. V and J are TRBV5-1 and TRBJ1-2; TRBD1 might be the D (6 bases). Germline CDR1 SGHRS, CDR2 YFSETQ. This CDR3 region has 15 residues. V was cut by 2 bases and J by 0 bases, with 11 bases left in between. DNA for the CDR3: TGCGCCAGCAGCTTAGGGACACAATCTAACTATGGCTACACCTTC. Translating gives CASSLGTQSNYGYTF.

The rearrangement uses TRBV10-3 and TRBJ2-1; 12 bases agree with TRBD1. Unmatched junction bases numbered 5, after V lost 6 bases and J lost 8 bases. This CDR3 has 14 residues. Germline CDR1 ENHRY, CDR2 SYGVKD. The CDR3 bases are TGTGCCATCAGCTGGGGACAGGGGGCGGATGAGCAGTTCTTC. Residues: CAISWGQGADEQFF.

V gene TRBV29-1 combines with J gene TRBJ2-7; TRBD2 might be the D (6 bases). V was pared by 3 bases and J by 3 bases, with 12 bases between. CDR3 size: 13 residues. Germline-derived CDR1 and CDR2 are SQVTM and ANQGSEA. CDR3 DNA sequence: TGCAGCGTTGAGGCCGGAGGGTTCTACGAGCAGTACTTC. Translated: CSVEAGGFYEQYF.

The chain has TRBV10-3 and TRBJ1-5; D remains ambiguous. The CDR3 is made up of 14 amino acids. Trimming pared 6 bases from V and 0 bases from J, leaving 9 bases between. Germline loops: CDR1 ENHRY, CDR2 SYGVKD. CDR3 nucleotides: TGTGCCATCAGCCCCCAGGATAGCAATCAGCCCCAGCATTTT. Its protein product is CAISPQDSNQPQHF.